This entry lists 23 T cell receptor beta chains sequenced from one sample in a study of shared clonotypes between healthy human individuals. Some clones are missing from TCRdb's copy, which holds only in-frame ones; the method was immunoSEQ multiplex PCR. Of about 1.5 million clones in the sample, 98% were seen once. The sequencing input was naive CD4+ T cells sorted from blood. Documented subset: CD45RA+ positively selected. The receptors originated from a man aged 25-45 years in good health.

This clone has only a few counts. The chain joins TRBV6-1 to TRBJ1-5, with D unresolved. V lost 1 base and J lost 5, with 12 bases in between. In germline, CDR1 is MNHNS, CDR2 SASEGT. This CDR3 spans 15 amino acids. CDR3 protein: CASSEDWSGDQPQHF. CDR3 in DNA: TGTGCCAGCAGTGAAGACTGGTCGGGAGATCAGCCCCAGCATTTT.

CDR3 DNA sequence: TGTGCCTGGGTGGGCATAGCCAAAAACATTCAGTACTTC. This sequence encodes CAWVGIAKNIQYF. The rearrangement links TRBV30 to TRBJ2-4; no firm D call. Trimming pared 5 bases from V and 0 bases from J, leaving 8 bases between. The V gene's germline CDR1 is GTSNPN and CDR2 SVGIG (reference sequence). The CDR3 runs to 13 residues.

The rearrangement links TRBV7-6 to TRBJ2-3; a possible D gene is TRBD2 (5 bases). V lost 1 base, J lost 3 bases, and 14 bases lay in between. The length of the CDR3 is 16 residues. Germline V CDR1 and CDR2: SGHVS, FNYEAQ. CDR3 in amino acids: CASSLGAGPATDTQYF. The CDR3 region has the DNA TGTGCCAGCAGCTTAGGGGCGGGCCCGGCGACAGATACGCAGTATTTT.

Concerning this clone itself: The same CDR3 arises from other DNA sequences in this sample as well. The CDR3 loop is CASSVVGASTDTQYF. CDR3 DNA: TGTGCCAGCAGCGTAGTGGGGGCCTCCACAGATACGCAGTATTTT. This chain connects TRBV9 to TRBJ2-3; maybe TRBD1 (6 bases). The CDR3 runs to 15 residues. Trimming removed 0 bases at V and 2 bases at J, with 10 bases between. The germline CDR1 and CDR2 sequences are SGDLS and YYNGEE.

This clone was recorded only once. This sequence joins TRBV6-5 and TRBJ2-5; 7 bases are a match to TRBD1. CDR1 is MNHEY, CDR2 SVGAGI, per germline. CDR3 length equals 15 residues. J was trimmed by 2 bases and V by 0 bases; bases with no gene match: 3. The CDR3 reads CASSYSVGQQETQYF. The CDR3 region has the DNA TGTGCCAGCAGTTACTCGGTGGGACAGCAAGAGACCCAGTACTTC.

The J gene is TRBJ2-5, the V gene TRBV29-1; 11 bases map to TRBD2. CDR3 length: 16 residues. J was trimmed by 1 base and V by 2 bases; bases with no gene match: 6. In germline, CDR1 is SQVTM, CDR2 ANQGSEA. The CDR3 region is CSVETASGRIQETQYF. CDR3 DNA sequence: TGCAGCGTTGAAACCGCTAGCGGGAGGATCCAAGAGACCCAGTACTTC.

This chain uses TRBV7-6 with TRBJ2-7; D not certain. CDR3 size: 16 residues. V was cut by 2 bases and J by 1 base, with 15 bases left in between. Germline V gene lookup returns CDR1 SGHVS and CDR2 FNYEAQ. The CDR3 is CASSLNHLTRSYEQYF. The CDR3 bases are TGTGCCAGCAGCTTAAACCACCTGACTCGGTCCTACGAGCAGTACTTC.

In its sample, this clone was seen once. This chain joins TRBV9 and TRBJ2-5; D unresolved. CDR1 and CDR2 (germline): SGDLS, YYNGEE. The germline V and J ends were trimmed by 1 base and 1 base, with 8 bases remaining between them. CDR3 length equals 14 residues. CDR3 protein: CASSVSLLQETQYF. In DNA, the CDR3 is TGTGCCAGCAGCGTAAGCCTACTCCAAGAGACCCAGTACTTC. Full variable domain (outside the CDR3, taken from reference TRBV9 and TRBJ2-5): DSGVTQTPKHLITATGQRVTLRCSPRSGDLSVYWYQQSLDQGLQFLIQYYNGEERAKGNILERFSAQQFPDLHSELNLSSLELGDSALYFCASSVSLLQETQYFGPGTRLLVL.

The V and J genes are TRBV11-2 and TRBJ2-7, with D perhaps TRBD1 (5 bases). CDR1 and CDR2 from the germline V gene are SGHAT and FQNNGV. V was trimmed by 0 bases and J by 2 bases, leaving 8 bases between them. The CDR3 length is 14 residues. The DNA for the CDR3 is TGTGCCAGCAGCTTAGATCAGACAGCCTACGAGCAGTACTTC. Its protein product is CASSLDQTAYEQYF.

This clone was picked up one time. The V call is TRBV2, the J call TRBJ2-7; D is uncertain. The V gene lost 5 bases and the J gene lost 1 base, with 12 bases spanning the gap. Germline V lookup: CDR1 SNHLY, CDR2 FYNNEI. The CDR3 is 14 amino acids. CDR3 in DNA: TGTGCCAGCAGTACCGATAACGGTTCCTACGAGCAGTACTTC. This codes for CASSTDNGSYEQYF.

Points on this clone: Distinct nucleotide sequences in the sample also encode this CDR3. The chain joins TRBV9 to TRBJ2-5, with D maybe TRBD2 (6 bases). This CDR3 region has 14 residues. Looked up from germline, CDR1 is SGDLS and CDR2 is YYNGEE. V dropped 0 bases and J dropped 4 bases, with 10 bases sitting between them. CDR3 sequence: CASSVGRGGETQYF. The CDR3 coding sequence is TGTGCCAGCAGCGTAGGGCGGGGAGGAGAGACCCAGTACTTC. The full variable domain, rest sourced from reference TRBV9 and TRBJ2-5, is DSGVTQTPKHLITATGQRVTLRCSPRSGDLSVYWYQQSLDQGLQFLIQYYNGEERAKGNILERFSAQQFPDLHSELNLSSLELGDSALYFCASSVGRGGETQYFGPGTRLLVL.

The chain combines TRBV5-1 with TRBJ2-7; 9 nucleotides line up with TRBD1. CDR3 length: 17 amino acids. The germline CDR1 and CDR2 sequences are SGHRS and YFSETQ. The V and J ends lost 2 bases and 3 bases, in that order; junction bases with no gene match: 12. CDR3 sequence: CASSFSFSDRGLYEQYF. DNA for the CDR3: TGCGCCAGCAGCTTCAGCTTCTCGGACAGGGGACTCTACGAGCAGTACTTC.

The chain recombines TRBV9 with TRBJ2-3; TRBD2 matches 10 bases. Germline-derived CDR1 and CDR2 are SGDLS and YYNGEE. Trimming at V came to 0 bases and at J to 5 bases, leaving 6 bases not matched to a gene. This CDR3 has 16 amino acids. CDR3 coding DNA: TGTGCCAGCAGCGTAGCTAGCGGGAGTCCGGGAGATACGCAGTATTTT. Its protein product is CASSVASGSPGDTQYF. Complete variable domain (other parts from reference TRBV9 and TRBJ2-3): DSGVTQTPKHLITATGQRVTLRCSPRSGDLSVYWYQQSLDQGLQFLIQYYNGEERAKGNILERFSAQQFPDLHSELNLSSLELGDSALYFCASSVASGSPGDTQYFGPGTRLTVL.

The CDR3, as DNA: TGTGCCAGCAGTGAAGATGCGGGATATGCCTACAATGAGCAGTTCTTC. Its translation is CASSEDAGYAYNEQFF. This chain joins TRBV25-1 and TRBJ2-1; D is possibly TRBD2 (6 bases). Per germline, CDR1 MGHDK and CDR2 SYGVNS. The germline V and J ends were trimmed by 2 bases and 2 bases, with 13 bases remaining between them. CDR3 length: 16 residues.

With respect to this clone: At the DNA level, this CDR3 is encoded by other sequences in the same sample as well. J is TRBJ2-3 and V is TRBV5-1; 7 bases align to TRBD1. The CDR3 contains 16 residues. The junction had 6 bases not matched to a gene; V was cut back by 0 bases and J by 2 bases. Germline CDR1 SGHRS, CDR2 YFSETQ. CDR3 in DNA: TGCGCCAGCAGCTTGGCGACAGGGACGTTCACAGATACGCAGTATTTT. Its protein product is CASSLATGTFTDTQYF.

The J gene is TRBJ1-4, the V gene TRBV18; perhaps TRBD1 as D (5 bases). This CDR3 spans 15 amino acids. Germline CDR1 KGHSH, CDR2 LQKENI. The ends were cut back, 1 base at V and 8 bases at J, with 14 bases in the middle. The CDR3 is CASSPQAGSEEKLFF. CDR3 nucleotide sequence: TGTGCCAGCTCACCACAGGCAGGGTCGGAAGAAAAACTGTTTTTT.

The genes are TRBV29-1 and TRBJ2-3; 7 nucleotides line up with TRBD2. J gave up 5 bases and V 6 bases, and 8 bases lay outside the gene matches. The germline V gene encodes CDR1 SQVTM and CDR2 ANQGSEA. The CDR3 runs to 13 residues. CDR3 amino acids: CSVRLGEGDTQYF. CDR3 coding DNA: TGCAGCGTCCGATTAGGGGAGGGAGATACGCAGTATTTT.

V usage is TRBV9 and J usage is TRBJ2-7, with 7 bases aligning to TRBD2. Trimming at V came to 3 bases and at J to 13 bases, leaving 7 bases not matched to a gene. CDR3 length: 11 amino acids. Germline assignment: CDR1 SGDLS and CDR2 YYNGEE. The CDR3 spells CASSGPGLLYF. CDR3 sequence (DNA): TGTGCCAGCAGCGGACCGGGACTACTTTACTTC.

V usage is TRBV7-9 and J usage is TRBJ1-5; 9 bases are shared with TRBD1. The CDR3 is made up of 17 amino acids. After removal of 6 bases from V and 7 bases from J, the junction contained 16 bases not matched to a gene. The germline V gene has CDR1 SEHNR and CDR2 FQNEAQ (reference sequence). CDR3 coding DNA: TGTGCCAGCAGGTGGACAGGGGCGCCCGAAACGAACCAGCCCCAGCATTTT. Protein sequence: CASRWTGAPETNQPQHF.

With respect to this clone: Compared with germline, one end of the junction differs, possibly owing to a read error. The CDR3 loop is CASSLSLAQTEQYF. The CDR3 coding sequence is TGTGCTAGCAGCTTATCCTTAGCGCAGACCGAGCAGTACTTC. The chain links TRBV7-7 to TRBJ2-7; a weak D match, TRBD2 (5 bases). The CDR3 runs to 14 residues. CDR1 SSHAT and CDR2 FNYEAQ come from the germline V gene (reference sequence).

The chain employs TRBV29-1 and TRBJ2-3; 10 bases map to TRBD2. The CDR3 has 15 amino acids. CDR1 is SQVTM, CDR2 ANQGSEA, per germline. Trimming at V came to 3 bases and at J to 3 bases, leaving 6 bases not matched to a gene. The CDR3 DNA is TGCAGCGTTGACCCTAGCGGGAGAGTTACAGATACGCAGTATTTT. It encodes CSVDPSGRVTDTQYF.

The genes are TRBV7-9 and TRBJ1-5; no firm D call. V shed 3 bases and J shed 3 bases, with 9 bases lying between them. From germline, CDR1 is SEHNR and CDR2 FQNEAQ (reference sequence). The CDR3 extends over 14 amino acids. The CDR3 DNA reads TGTGCCAGCAGCTTGGGGATTATCAATCAGCCCCAGCATTTT. Translated, it gives CASSLGIINQPQHF.

This chain links TRBV7-8 with TRBJ1-3; a possible D gene is TRBD1 (5 bases). The V end lost 4 bases, the J end lost 4 bases, and 14 bases lay between the germline ends. The CDR3 has 15 amino acids. Germline CDR1 and CDR2: SGHVS and FQNEAQ. Written as DNA, the CDR3 is TGTGCCAGCAGCTGGGGCCCGGCGCGAGGAAACACCATATATTTT. Translated, it gives CASSWGPARGNTIYF.